This is a list of T cell receptor beta chains from one sample in a study of cytomegalovirus exposure and HLA in healthy donors. Assay: immunoSEQ multiplex PCR; the TCRdb copy retains only in-frame clones and omits some. The sample lists over 150,000 clones, roughly 80% occurring once. Input material: PBMCs. The receptors here all came from a male donor in good health and CMV-seronegative. Each CDR3 is given with its conserved first and last residue. A D gene is named only where the DNA matches it firmly. Size is stated for part of the rows, as once, few or many counts, or as a class when the clone is expanded.

J gene	V gene	clone size	CDR3 length	D gene	CDR3 DNA	CDR3 protein
TRBJ2-1	TRBV7-9	-	15	TRBD2	TGTTCCAGCAGCCGTAGCGGGGGCCTTTACAATGAGCAGTTCTTC	CSSSRSGGLYNEQFF
TRBJ1-4	TRBV7-9	-	16	-	TGTGCCAGCAGCGACCCCTCCGGGATGAGAAAGGAAAAACTGTTTTTT	CASSDPSGMRKEKLFF
TRBJ2-5	TRBV5-1	-	12	-	TGCGCCAGCAGCTTGGCCCGAGAGACCCAGTACTTC	CASSLARETQYF
TRBJ2-3	TRBV5-1	-	16	-	TGCGCCAGCAGCGTGACTCCGGGTCGAAACAAGGATACGCAGTATTTT	CASSVTPGRNKDTQYF
TRBJ2-7	TRBV5-4	-	14	TRBD2	TGTGCCAGCAGCTTGAGCGGGAGCTCCTACGAGCAGTACTTC	CASSLSGSSYEQYF
TRBJ2-7	TRBV10-3	-	12	-	TGTGCCATCAGTGAGTCTACCTACGAGCAGTACTTC	CAISESTYEQYF
TRBJ1-2	TRBV12-5	-	14	-	TGTGCTAGTGCTTCCCCAAACAGGGTTGGCGGCTACACCTTC	CASASPNRVGGYTF
TRBJ2-3	TRBV28	once	15	TRBD2	TGTGCCAGCAGTGTGACTAGCGGGGTCCCAGATACGCAGTATTTT	CASSVTSGVPDTQYF
TRBJ2-5	TRBV9	-	13	-	TGTGCCAGCAGCGTACAGGGGCAAGAGACCCAGTACTTC	CASSVQGQETQYF
TRBJ2-3	TRBV6-4	-	14	-	TGTGCCAGCACTAAGGCGGGGATCACAGATACGCAGTATTTT	CASTKAGITDTQYF